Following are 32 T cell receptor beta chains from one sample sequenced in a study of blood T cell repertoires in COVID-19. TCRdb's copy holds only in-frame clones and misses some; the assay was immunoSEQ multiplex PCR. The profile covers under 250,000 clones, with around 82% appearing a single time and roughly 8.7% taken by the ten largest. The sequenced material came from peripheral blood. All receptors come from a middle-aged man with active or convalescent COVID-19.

CDR3 nucleotide sequence: TGTGCCACCAGCACGAGGGGACAGAGCTCCTACAATGAGCAGTTCTTC. Its translation: CATSTRGQSSYNEQFF. This sequence joins TRBV15 and TRBJ2-1; 7 bases match TRBD1. The V segment lost 4 bases and the J segment 0 bases; nucleotides outside the gene matches: 6. The CDR3 is 16 amino acids. CDR1 is LNHNV, CDR2 YYDKDF, per germline (reference sequence).

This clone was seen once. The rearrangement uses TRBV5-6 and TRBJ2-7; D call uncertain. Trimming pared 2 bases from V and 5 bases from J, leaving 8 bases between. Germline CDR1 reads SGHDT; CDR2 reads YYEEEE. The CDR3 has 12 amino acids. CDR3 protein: CASSLFSHEQYF. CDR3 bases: TGTGCCAGCAGCTTATTCTCTCACGAGCAGTACTTC. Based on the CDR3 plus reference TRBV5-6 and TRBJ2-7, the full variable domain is DAGVTQSPTHLIKTRGQQVTLRCSPKSGHDTVSWYQQALGQGPQFIFQYYEEEERQRGNFPDRFSGHQFPNYSSELNVNALLLGDSALYLCASSLFSHEQYFGPGTRLTVT.

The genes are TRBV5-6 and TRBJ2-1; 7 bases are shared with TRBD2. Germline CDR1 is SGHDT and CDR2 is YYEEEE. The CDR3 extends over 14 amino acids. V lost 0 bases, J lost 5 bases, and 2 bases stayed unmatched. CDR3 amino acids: CASSLGREHNEQFF. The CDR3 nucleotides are TGTGCCAGCAGCTTGGGGCGGGAGCACAATGAGCAGTTCTTC. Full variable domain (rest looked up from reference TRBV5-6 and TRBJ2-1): DAGVTQSPTHLIKTRGQQVTLRCSPKSGHDTVSWYQQALGQGPQFIFQYYEEEERQRGNFPDRFSGHQFPNYSSELNVNALLLGDSALYLCASSLGREHNEQFFGPGTRLTVL.

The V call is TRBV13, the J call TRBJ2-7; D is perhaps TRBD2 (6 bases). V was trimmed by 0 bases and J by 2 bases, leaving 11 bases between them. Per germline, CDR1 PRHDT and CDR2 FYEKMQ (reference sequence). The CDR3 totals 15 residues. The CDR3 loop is CASSLGGSGAYEQYF. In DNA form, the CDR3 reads TGTGCCAGCAGCTTAGGCGGTAGCGGAGCCTACGAGCAGTACTTC. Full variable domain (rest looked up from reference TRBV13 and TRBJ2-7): AAGVIQSPRHLIKEKRETATLKCYPIPRHDTVYWYQQGPGQDPQFLISFYEKMQSDKGSIPDRFSAQQFSDYHSELNMSSLELGDSALYFCASSLGGSGAYEQYFGPGTRLTVT.

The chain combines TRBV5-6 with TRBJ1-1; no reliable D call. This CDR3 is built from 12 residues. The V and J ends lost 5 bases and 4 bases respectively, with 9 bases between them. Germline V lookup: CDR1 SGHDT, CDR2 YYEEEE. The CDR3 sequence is CASSSLSTEAFF. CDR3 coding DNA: TGTGCCAGCAGTTCCCTGAGCACTGAAGCTTTCTTT.

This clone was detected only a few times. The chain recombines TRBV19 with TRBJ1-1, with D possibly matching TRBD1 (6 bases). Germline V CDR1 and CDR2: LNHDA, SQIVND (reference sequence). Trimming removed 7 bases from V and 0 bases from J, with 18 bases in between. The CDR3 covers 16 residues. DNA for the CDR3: TGTGCCAGTACCCTAACAGGACAGCTCATGAACACTGAAGCTTTCTTT. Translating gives CASTLTGQLMNTEAFF.

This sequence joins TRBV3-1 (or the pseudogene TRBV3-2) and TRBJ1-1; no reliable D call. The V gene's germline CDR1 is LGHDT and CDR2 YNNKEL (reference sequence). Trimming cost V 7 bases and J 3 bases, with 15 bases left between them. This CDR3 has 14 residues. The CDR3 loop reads CASTLGGYDTEAFF. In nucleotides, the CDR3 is TGTGCCAGCACCCTGGGAGGGTATGACACTGAAGCTTTCTTT.

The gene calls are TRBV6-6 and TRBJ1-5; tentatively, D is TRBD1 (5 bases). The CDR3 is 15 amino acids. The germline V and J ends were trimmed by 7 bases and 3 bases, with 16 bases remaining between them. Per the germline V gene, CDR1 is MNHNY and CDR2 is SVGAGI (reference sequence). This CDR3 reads CASTFQGNNNQPQHF. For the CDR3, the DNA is TGTGCCAGCACTTTTCAGGGCAATAACAATCAGCCCCAGCATTTT.

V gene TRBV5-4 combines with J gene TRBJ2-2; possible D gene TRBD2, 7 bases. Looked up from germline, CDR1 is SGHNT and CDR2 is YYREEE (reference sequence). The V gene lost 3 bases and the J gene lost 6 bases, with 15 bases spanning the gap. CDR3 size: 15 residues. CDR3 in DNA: TGTGCCAGCAGCTATACAGGAGGGGGGGCCGGGGAGCTGTTTTTT. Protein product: CASSYTGGGAGELFF.

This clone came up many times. The CDR3 spells CASSLAGPGELFF. DNA for the CDR3: TGTGCCAGCAGCCTAGCGGGTCCGGGGGAGCTGTTTTTT. The gene calls are TRBV11-2 and TRBJ2-2, with 8 bases matching TRBD2. J lost 8 bases, V lost 5 bases, and 4 bases had no gene match. Germline CDR1 and CDR2: SGHAT and FQNNGV. There are 13 residues in the CDR3.

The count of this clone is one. The CDR3 is CAWREMSGGSSEQYF. The DNA of the CDR3 is TGTGCCTGGAGGGAAATGAGCGGGGGATCAAGCGAGCAGTACTTC. V and J are TRBV30 and TRBJ2-7, with 8 positions matching TRBD2. Trimming cost V 3 bases and J 6 bases; bases outside gene matches: 13. The CDR3 length is 15 residues. Germline values: CDR1 GTSNPN, CDR2 SVGIG (reference sequence). Complete variable domain (other parts from reference TRBV30 and TRBJ2-7): SQTIHQWPATLVQPVGSPLSLECTVEGTSNPNLYWYRQAAGRGLQLLFYSVGIGQISSEVPQNLSASRPQDRQFILSSKKLLLSDSGFYLCAWREMSGGSSEQYFGPGTRLTVT.

CDR3 DNA: TGCGCCAGCAGCCCCTCGGACAGGGAAGAAAAACTGTTTTTT. It codes for CASSPSDREEKLFF. V and J are TRBV5-1 and TRBJ1-4; 8 positions agree with TRBD1. V dropped 4 bases and J dropped 8; count of bases not matched to a gene: 7. Per the germline V gene, CDR1 is SGHRS and CDR2 is YFSETQ. This CDR3 has 14 residues.

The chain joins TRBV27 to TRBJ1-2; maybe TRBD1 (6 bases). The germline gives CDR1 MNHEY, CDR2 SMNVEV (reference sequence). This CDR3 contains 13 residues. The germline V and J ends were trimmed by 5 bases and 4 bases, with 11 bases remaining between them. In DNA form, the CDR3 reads TGTGCCAGCAGTCCTGAAGGGGGCTATGGCTACACCTTC. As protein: CASSPEGGYGYTF.

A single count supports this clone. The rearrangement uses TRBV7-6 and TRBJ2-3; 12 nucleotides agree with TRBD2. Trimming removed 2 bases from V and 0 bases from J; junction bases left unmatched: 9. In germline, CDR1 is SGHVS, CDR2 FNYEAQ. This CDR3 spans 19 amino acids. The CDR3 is CASSLRSSGGGPSTDTQYF. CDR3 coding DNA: TGTGCCAGCAGCTTAAGATCTAGCGGGGGGGGACCTAGCACAGATACGCAGTATTTT.

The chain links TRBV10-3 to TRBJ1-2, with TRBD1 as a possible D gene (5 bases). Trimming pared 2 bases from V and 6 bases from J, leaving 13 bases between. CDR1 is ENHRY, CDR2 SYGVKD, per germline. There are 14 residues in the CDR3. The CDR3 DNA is TGTGCCATCAGTGAGCAGGGTTACTACGATGGCTACACCTTC. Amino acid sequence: CAISEQGYYDGYTF.

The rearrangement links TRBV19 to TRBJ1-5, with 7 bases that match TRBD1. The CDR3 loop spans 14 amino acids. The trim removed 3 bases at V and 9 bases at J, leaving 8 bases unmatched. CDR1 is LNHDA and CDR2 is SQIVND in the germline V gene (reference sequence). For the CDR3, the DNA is TGTGCCAGTAGTATTGGACAGGCATCTAGGCCCCAGCATTTT. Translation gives CASSIGQASRPQHF.

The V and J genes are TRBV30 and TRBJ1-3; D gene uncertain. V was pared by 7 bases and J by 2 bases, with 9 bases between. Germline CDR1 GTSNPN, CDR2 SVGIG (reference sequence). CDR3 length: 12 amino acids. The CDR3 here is CAFRLTGNTIYF. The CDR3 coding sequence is TGTGCCTTCAGGTTAACTGGAAACACCATATATTTT.

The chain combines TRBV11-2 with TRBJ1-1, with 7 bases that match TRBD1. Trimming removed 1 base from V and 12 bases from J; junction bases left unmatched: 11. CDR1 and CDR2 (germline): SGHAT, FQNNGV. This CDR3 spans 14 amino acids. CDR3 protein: CASSLARDSRATFF. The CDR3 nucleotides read TGTGCCAGCAGCTTAGCGCGGGACAGCCGGGCAACTTTCTTT.

CDR3 amino acids: CASSQARVSYEQYF. DNA of the CDR3: TGTGCCAGCAGCCAAGCCCGGGTCTCCTACGAGCAGTACTTC. The chain recombines TRBV3-1 (or the pseudogene TRBV3-2) with TRBJ2-7; D gene ambiguous. The V end lost 1 base, the J end lost 0 bases, and 7 bases lay between the germline ends. This CDR3 contains 14 residues. The germline gives CDR1 LGHDT, CDR2 YNNKEL (reference sequence).

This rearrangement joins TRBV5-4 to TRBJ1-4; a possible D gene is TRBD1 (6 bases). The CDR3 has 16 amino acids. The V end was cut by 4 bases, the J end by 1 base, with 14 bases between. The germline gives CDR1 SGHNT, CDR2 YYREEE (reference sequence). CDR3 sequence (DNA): TGTGCCAGCAGCACACAGGGAAAGGGAACTAATGAAAAACTGTTTTTT. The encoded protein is CASSTQGKGTNEKLFF.

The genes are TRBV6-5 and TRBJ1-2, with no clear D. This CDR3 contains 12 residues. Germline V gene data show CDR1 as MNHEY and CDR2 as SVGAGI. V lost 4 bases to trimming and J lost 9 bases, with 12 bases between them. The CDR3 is CASSSGSPSYTF. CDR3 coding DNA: TGTGCCAGCAGTTCCGGGAGTCCAAGCTACACCTTC.

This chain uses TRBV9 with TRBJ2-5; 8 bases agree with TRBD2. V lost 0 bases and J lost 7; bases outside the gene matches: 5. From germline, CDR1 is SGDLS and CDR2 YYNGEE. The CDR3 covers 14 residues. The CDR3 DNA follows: TGTGCCAGCAGCGTAGATGGACGGGGGGGGACCCAGTACTTC. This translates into CASSVDGRGGTQYF.

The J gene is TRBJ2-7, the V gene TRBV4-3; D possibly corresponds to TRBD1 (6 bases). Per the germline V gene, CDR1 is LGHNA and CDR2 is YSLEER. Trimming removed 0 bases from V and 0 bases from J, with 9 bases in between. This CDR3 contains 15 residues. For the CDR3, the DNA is TGCGCCAGCAGCCAAGACAGGGGTAACTCCTACGAGCAGTACTTC. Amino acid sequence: CASSQDRGNSYEQYF.

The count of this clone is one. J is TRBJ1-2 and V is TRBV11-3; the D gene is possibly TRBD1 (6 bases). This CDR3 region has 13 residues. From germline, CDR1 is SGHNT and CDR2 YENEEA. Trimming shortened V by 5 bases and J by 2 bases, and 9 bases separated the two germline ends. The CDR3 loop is CASSTDRNYGYTF. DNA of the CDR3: TGTGCCAGCAGCACCGACAGGAACTATGGCTACACCTTC.

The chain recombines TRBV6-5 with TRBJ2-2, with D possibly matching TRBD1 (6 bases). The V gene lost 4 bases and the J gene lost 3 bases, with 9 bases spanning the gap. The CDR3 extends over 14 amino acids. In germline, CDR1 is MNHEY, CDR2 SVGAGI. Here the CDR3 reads CASSSGTYTGELFF. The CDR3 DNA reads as TGTGCCAGCAGTTCCGGGACATACACCGGGGAGCTGTTTTTT.

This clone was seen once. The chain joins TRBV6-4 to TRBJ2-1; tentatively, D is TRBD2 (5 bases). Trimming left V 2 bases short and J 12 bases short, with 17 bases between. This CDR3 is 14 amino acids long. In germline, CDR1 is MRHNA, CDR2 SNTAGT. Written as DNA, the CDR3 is TGTGCCAGCAGTGACCCACATGGCGGAGCGGTGCAGTTCTTC. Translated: CASSDPHGGAVQFF.

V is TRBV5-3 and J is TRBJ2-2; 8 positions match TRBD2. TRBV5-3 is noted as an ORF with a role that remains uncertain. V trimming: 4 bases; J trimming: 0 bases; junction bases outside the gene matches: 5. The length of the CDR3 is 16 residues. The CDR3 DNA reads TGTGCCAGAAGCCCCCGGGGGGGGACGAACACCGGGGAGCTGTTTTTT. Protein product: CARSPRGGTNTGELFF.

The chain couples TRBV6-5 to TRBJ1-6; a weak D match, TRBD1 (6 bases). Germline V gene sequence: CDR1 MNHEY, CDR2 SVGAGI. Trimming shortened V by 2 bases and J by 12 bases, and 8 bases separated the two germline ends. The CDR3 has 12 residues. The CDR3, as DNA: TGTGCCAGCAGTTACAAGGGGGTACCCCTCCACTTT. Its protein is CASSYKGVPLHF.

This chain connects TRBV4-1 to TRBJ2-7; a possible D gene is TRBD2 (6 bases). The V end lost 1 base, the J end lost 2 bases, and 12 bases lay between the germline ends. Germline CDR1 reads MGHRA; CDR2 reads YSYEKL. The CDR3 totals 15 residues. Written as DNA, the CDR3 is TGCGCCAGCAGCCAAGTCGGGGGAGCGGCCTACGAGCAGTACTTC. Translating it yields CASSQVGGAAYEQYF.

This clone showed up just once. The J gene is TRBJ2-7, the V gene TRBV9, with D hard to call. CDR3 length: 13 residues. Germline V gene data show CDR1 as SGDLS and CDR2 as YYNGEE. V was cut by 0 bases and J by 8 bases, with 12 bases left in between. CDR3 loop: CASSVGLEPKQYF. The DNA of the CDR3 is TGTGCCAGCAGCGTAGGTCTAGAACCAAAGCAGTACTTC.

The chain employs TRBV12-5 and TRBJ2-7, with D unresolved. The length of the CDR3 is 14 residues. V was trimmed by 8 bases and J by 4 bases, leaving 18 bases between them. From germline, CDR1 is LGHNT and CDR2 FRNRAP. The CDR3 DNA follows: TGTGCTAGTTCGGCCTACAGTATCACGTACGAGCAGTACTTC. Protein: CASSAYSITYEQYF. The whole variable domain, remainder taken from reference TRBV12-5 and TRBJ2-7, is DARVTQTPRHKVTEMGQEVTMRCQPILGHNTVFWYRQTMMQGLELLAYFRNRAPLDDSGMPKDRFSAEMPDATLATLKIQPSEPRDSAVYFCASSAYSITYEQYFGPGTRLTVT.

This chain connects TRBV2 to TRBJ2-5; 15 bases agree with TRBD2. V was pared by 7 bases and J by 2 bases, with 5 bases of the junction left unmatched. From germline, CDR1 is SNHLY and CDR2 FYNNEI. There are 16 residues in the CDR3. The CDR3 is CASNVGLAGGQETQYF. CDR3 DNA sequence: TGTGCCAGCAACGTCGGACTAGCGGGGGGGCAAGAGACCCAGTACTTC.